The rows below give T cell receptor beta chains drawn from one sample of a study of T cell responses to AZD1222 COVID-19 vaccine. Sequencing used immunoSEQ multiplex PCR; TCRdb keeps in-frame clones, though not all of them. This sample has about 190,000 clones, with around 87% found just once. This specimen consisted of peripheral blood, obtained on day 0 of MenACWY control vaccination. Source of these receptors: an adult in good health. Each CDR3 is given with its conserved first and last residue. Each record gives: V gene, clone size, D gene, J gene, CDR3 protein, CDR3 DNA. The D gene is left open where the match is weak. Not all rows give a size; the values are once, few, many and, for expanded clones, a class.

V gene: TRBV9
clone size: .
D gene: TRBD2
J gene: TRBJ2-2
CDR3 protein: CASSPRGGVVMTGELFF
CDR3 DNA: TGTGCCAGCAGCCCCCGGGGGGGGGTCGTGATGACCGGGGAGCTGTTTTTT

V gene: TRBV10-3
clone size: few
D gene: TRBD1
J gene: TRBJ2-7
CDR3 protein: CAISQGDSKAYEQYF
CDR3 DNA: TGTGCCATCAGCCAGGGGGACAGTAAAGCCTACGAGCAGTACTTC

V gene: TRBV28
clone size: .
D gene: .
J gene: TRBJ2-3
CDR3 protein: CASSLGLGGTDTQYF
CDR3 DNA: TGTGCCAGCAGTTTAGGGCTAGGAGGCACAGATACGCAGTATTTT

V gene: TRBV19
clone size: .
D gene: TRBD1
J gene: TRBJ1-1
CDR3 protein: CASSIGQGATEAFF
CDR3 DNA: TGTGCCAGTAGTATCGGACAGGGGGCCACTGAAGCTTTCTTT

V gene: TRBV13
clone size: .
D gene: TRBD2
J gene: TRBJ2-3
CDR3 protein: CASSATSGGASDTQYF
CDR3 DNA: TGTGCCAGCAGTGCTACTAGCGGGGGGGCCTCAGATACGCAGTATTTT

V gene: TRBV13
clone size: .
D gene: .
J gene: TRBJ1-1
CDR3 protein: CASTSASLNTEAFF
CDR3 DNA: TGTGCCAGCACATCAGCGTCTCTGAACACTGAAGCTTTCTTT

V gene: TRBV11-2
clone size: .
D gene: .
J gene: TRBJ2-3
CDR3 protein: CASTREGLGTDTQYF
CDR3 DNA: TGTGCCAGCACCAGGGAAGGGCTCGGCACAGATACGCAGTATTTT

V gene: TRBV5-1
clone size: .
D gene: .
J gene: TRBJ1-6
CDR3 protein: CASSRAIGGNSPLHF
CDR3 DNA: TGCGCCAGCAGCCGGGCAATCGGGGGTAATTCACCCCTCCACTTT

V gene: TRBV19
clone size: .
D gene: TRBD1
J gene: TRBJ1-1
CDR3 protein: CASGRRGAGITEAFF
CDR3 DNA: TGTGCCAGTGGCCGCAGGGGGGCTGGTATCACTGAAGCTTTCTTT

V gene: TRBV12-3/TRBV12-4
clone size: .
D gene: .
J gene: TRBJ1-4
CDR3 protein: CASSLEGVEKLFF
CDR3 DNA: TGTGCCAGCAGCTTAGAGGGCGTTGAAAAACTGTTTTTT

V gene: TRBV11-3
clone size: .
D gene: TRBD2
J gene: TRBJ2-1
CDR3 protein: CASSRDYNSNEQFF
CDR3 DNA: TGTGCCAGCAGCCGGGACTACAACTCCAATGAGCAGTTCTTC

V gene: TRBV7-2
clone size: once
D gene: .
J gene: TRBJ1-5
CDR3 protein: CASSLGGHQPQHF
CDR3 DNA: TGTGCCAGCAGCTTAGGGGGCCATCAGCCCCAGCATTTT

V gene: TRBV2
clone size: .
D gene: TRBD2
J gene: TRBJ2-1
CDR3 protein: CASSEAAASGSLNEQFF
CDR3 DNA: TGTGCCAGCAGTGAAGCGGCGGCTAGCGGGAGTCTGAATGAGCAGTTCTTC

V gene: TRBV7-3
clone size: .
D gene: .
J gene: TRBJ2-6
CDR3 protein: CASSFSFSGANVLTF
CDR3 DNA: TGTGCCAGCAGCTTTAGCTTCTCTGGGGCCAACGTCCTGACTTTC

V gene: TRBV4-1
clone size: .
D gene: TRBD1
J gene: TRBJ1-1
CDR3 protein: CASSQGETGPNTEAFF
CDR3 DNA: TGCGCCAGCAGCCAAGGTGAGACAGGGCCTAACACTGAAGCTTTCTTT

V gene: TRBV5-1
clone size: few
D gene: .
J gene: TRBJ1-3
CDR3 protein: CASSFTGLSGNTIYF
CDR3 DNA: TGCGCCAGCAGCTTTACAGGGCTCTCTGGAAACACCATATATTTT

V gene: TRBV7-2
clone size: .
D gene: .
J gene: TRBJ2-7
CDR3 protein: CASSLRTRANEQYF
CDR3 DNA: TGTGCCAGCAGCTTAAGGACGCGGGCCAACGAGCAGTACTTC

V gene: TRBV4-3
clone size: few
D gene: .
J gene: TRBJ2-5
CDR3 protein: CASSREGGQETQYF
CDR3 DNA: TGCGCCAGCAGCCGCGAGGGGGGCCAAGAGACCCAGTACTTC

V gene: TRBV19
clone size: .
D gene: TRBD1
J gene: TRBJ1-1
CDR3 protein: CASSIDQGANTEAFF
CDR3 DNA: TGTGCCAGTAGTATAGATCAGGGGGCGAACACTGAAGCTTTCTTT

V gene: TRBV14
clone size: .
D gene: TRBD1
J gene: TRBJ1-1
CDR3 protein: CASSRQGALNTEAFF
CDR3 DNA: TGTGCCAGCAGCCGACAGGGGGCCTTGAACACTGAAGCTTTCTTT

V gene: TRBV19
clone size: .
D gene: .
J gene: TRBJ1-1
CDR3 protein: CASSQDGLLIEAFF
CDR3 DNA: TGTGCCAGTAGTCAGGACGGGCTGTTAATTGAAGCTTTCTTT

V gene: TRBV7-8
clone size: .
D gene: .
J gene: TRBJ2-1
CDR3 protein: CASSLTYNEQFF
CDR3 DNA: TGTGCCAGCAGCTTAACATACAATGAGCAGTTCTTC

V gene: TRBV11-2
clone size: .
D gene: .
J gene: TRBJ2-7
CDR3 protein: CASSLPRAGLRYEQYF
CDR3 DNA: TGTGCCAGCAGCTTACCCCGGGCAGGGTTAAGGTACGAGCAGTACTTC

V gene: TRBV5-1
clone size: .
D gene: .
J gene: TRBJ2-5
CDR3 protein: CASSLAPTTQETQYF
CDR3 DNA: TGCGCCAGCAGCTTGGCTCCCACTACCCAAGAGACCCAGTACTTC

V gene: TRBV28
clone size: once
D gene: .
J gene: TRBJ2-7
CDR3 protein: CASGRLGTPYEQYF
CDR3 DNA: TGTGCCAGCGGCCGCTTGGGTACTCCCTACGAGCAGTACTTC

V gene: TRBV30
clone size: .
D gene: .
J gene: TRBJ1-2
CDR3 protein: CAWSSRQDDGYTF
CDR3 DNA: TGTGCCTGGAGTTCTCGACAGGATGATGGCTACACCTTC